The clone carrying this T cell receptor (beta chain) was detected ten times or more. The antigen is not known. The TCR beta libraries were generated through quantitative 5'-RACE incorporating molecular barcodes. MiXCR was run by TCRdb on the 5' RACE reads, yielding one entry per CDR3 protein. The table lists more than 300,000 distinct CDR3 sequences, approximately 10% of them singletons, with roughly 9.5% in the top ten. Per the germline V gene, CDR1 is DFQATT and CDR2 is SNEGSKA (reference sequence). V gave up 5 bases and J gave up 6 bases, with 6 bases separating them. This CDR3 has 10 residues. The data derive from a study of CD8 T cells in ankylosing spondylitis. General study results and limits: In the blood and synovial fluid of reactive arthritis, some motif variants had been previously reported. Researchers reportedly found disease-linked clones significantly enriched in matched ankylosing spondylitis synovial fluid. Clones that were linked to disease were CD8+ and were relatively rare in peripheral blood.

The origin of this receptor is a female donor with ankylosing spondylitis or in good health (not recorded which). Sequenced: blood, either unsorted or a sorted T cell fraction (not recorded which). The chain is built from TRBV20-1 and TRBJ2-3; no reliable D call. The CDR3, as DNA: TGCAGTGCTTTTGATGATACGCAGTATTTT. Protein sequence: CSAFDDTQYF.